This record looks at one T cell receptor beta chain sequence and its context. This clone showed up just a few times. It has no known antigen specificity. Base qualities are not at hand, and no much larger clone is one base apart. These data originate in a study of T cell responses to AZD1222 COVID-19 vaccine (dated by TCRdb to the early 2020s). About the investigation overall: A total of approximately 230 trial participants underwent TCR sequencing, of whom approximately 210 received two doses of AZD1222 and approximately 25 received two doses of the MenACWY control vaccine. Enrollment into the trials was organized by age into subgroups of 18-55, 56-69 and 70-plus years, and those subgroups contained approximately 160, 26 and 62 TCR-sequenced participants, respectively.

The cysteine opens and the phenylalanine closes a CDR3 of 14 amino acids. Left in the record is the CDR3 DNA by itself, 42 bases read in frame from the first base. V is cut back by 4 bases and J by 2 bases, with 4 bases in the junction unmatched. CDR1 and CDR2 are read off the germline V gene (reference sequence) as SEHNR and FQNEAQ. Results and caveats for the whole study, not just this receptor: In the small 56-69-year group, the increase in depth fell short of significance, most likely because of low power. Participants were mostly white British and included more females than males, and it was suggested by the authors that clonal diversity may have been underestimated. Conclusions about previously exposed vaccinees are limited because only five to seven AZD1222 recipients were SARS-CoV-2 seropositive at baseline. Because no day 14 peak-response samples were available, repertoires were characterized only after the peak T cell response. After two AZD1222 doses, both the breadth and the depth of spike-specific TCRs were significantly higher than at day 0 and than in MenACWY recipients. Reportedly, close to half of the unique spike-specific TCRs recognized epitopes lying outside the regions that are mutated in the B.1.351 and B.1.1.7 variants. Vaccine-associated CD4 TCRs spanned the whole spike protein, with dominant responses in regions 160-218 and 743-854.

According to the study, the label for this sample's time point signals: about 28 days (+/-7) after the second vaccine dose. This sample's treatment or condition label indicates: meningococcal conjugate vaccine given as trial control. Vaccinee samples came from UK trials COV001 and COV002, including a single-blind randomized controlled phase 2/3 trial of AZD1222 (ChAdOx1 nCoV-19) in healthy adults. For TCRbeta chain sequencing, PBMC samples were collected from trial participants at day 0 and at day 28 after the second dose. The CDR3 regions of human TCRbeta chains were subjected to immunosequencing. Per the source publication's procedure: TCRs in the repertoires were matched against a reference library of SARS-CoV-2-specific TCRs that had been generated with the MIRA antigen-specificity platform. Breadth was defined as the fraction of unique TCRs that were SARS-CoV-2-associated, and depth was defined as the fraction of total T cells that were SARS-CoV-2-associated. Using the MIRA data, each spike-specific TCR was assigned both to the spike region to which the TCR was reactive and to a CD4 or CD8 class. Log10-transformed breadth and depth values were compared by one-way ANOVA with Sidak's multiple comparisons tests. Not all clones reach the TCRdb copy of this immuneACCESS table, which keeps in-frame sequences only. Checked studies attribute under half of the gap to unresolved V genes and leave the rest unexplained. The V and J calls and clone size come from that table; D and trimming were worked out from the DNA. For this sample the table gives some 150,000 clones, of which 65% to 90% were detected only once. More than 7.5% of the sample is held by the ten biggest clonotypes.

The source is an adult who received the MenACWY meningococcal vaccine as a control. Recombination joined TRBV7-9 with TRBJ1-2; the central 7 bases match TRBD1. The sequencing here drew on peripheral blood, taken 28 days after the second dose of the MenACWY control vaccine. The CDR3 sequence is CASSSGGQNYGYTF. The sequenced DNA: TGTGCCAGCAGCTCCGGGGGACAGAACTATGGCTACACCTTC. The reference TRBV7-9 and TRBJ1-2 proteins fill in what lies around the CDR3, so the full variable domain reads DTGVSQNPRHKITKRGQNVTFRCDPISEHNRLYWYRQTLGQGPEFLTYFQNEAQLEKSRLLSDRFSAERPKGSFSTLEIQRTEQGDSAMYLCASSSGGQNYGYTFGSGTRLTVV.